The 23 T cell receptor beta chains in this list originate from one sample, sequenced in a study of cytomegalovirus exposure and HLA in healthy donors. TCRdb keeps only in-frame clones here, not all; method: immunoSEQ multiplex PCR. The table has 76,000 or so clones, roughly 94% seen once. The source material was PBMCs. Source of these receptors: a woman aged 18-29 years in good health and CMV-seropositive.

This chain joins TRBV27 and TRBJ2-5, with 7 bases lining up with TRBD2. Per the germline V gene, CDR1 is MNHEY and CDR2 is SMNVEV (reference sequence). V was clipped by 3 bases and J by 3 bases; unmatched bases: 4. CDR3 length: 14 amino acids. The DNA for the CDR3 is TGTGCCAGCAGTTTTTGGGGAGGGGAAGAGACCCAGTACTTC. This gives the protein CASSFWGGEETQYF.

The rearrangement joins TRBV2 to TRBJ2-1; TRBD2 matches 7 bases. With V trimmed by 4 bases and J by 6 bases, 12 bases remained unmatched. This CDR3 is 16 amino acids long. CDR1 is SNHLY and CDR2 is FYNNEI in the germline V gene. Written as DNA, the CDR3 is TGTGCCAGCAGTGTACCTCTAGCGGAGCCTGGCAATGAGCAGTTCTTC. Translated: CASSVPLAEPGNEQFF.

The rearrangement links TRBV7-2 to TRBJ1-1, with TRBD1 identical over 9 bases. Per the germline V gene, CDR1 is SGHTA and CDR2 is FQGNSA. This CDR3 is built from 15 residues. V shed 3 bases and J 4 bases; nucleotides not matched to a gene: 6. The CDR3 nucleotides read TGTGCCAGCAGCTTCAACAGGGGACAGGGCACTGAAGCTTTCTTT. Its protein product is CASSFNRGQGTEAFF. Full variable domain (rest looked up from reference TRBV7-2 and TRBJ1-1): GAGVSQSPSNKVTEKGKDVELRCDPISGHTALYWYRQSLGQGLEFLIYFQGNSAPDKSGLPSDRFSAERTGGSVSTLTIQRTQQEDSAVYLCASSFNRGQGTEAFFGQGTRLTVV.

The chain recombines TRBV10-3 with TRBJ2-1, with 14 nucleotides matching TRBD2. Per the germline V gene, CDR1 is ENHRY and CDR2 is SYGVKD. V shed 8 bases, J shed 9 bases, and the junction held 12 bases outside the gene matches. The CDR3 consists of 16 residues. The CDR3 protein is CAIAASGLAGVGEQFF. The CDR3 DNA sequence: TGTGCCATCGCTGCCTCGGGACTAGCGGGAGTTGGTGAGCAGTTCTTC.

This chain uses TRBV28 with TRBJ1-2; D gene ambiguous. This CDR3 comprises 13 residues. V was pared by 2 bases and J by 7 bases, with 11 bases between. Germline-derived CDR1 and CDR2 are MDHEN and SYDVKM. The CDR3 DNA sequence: TGTGCCAGCAGTTTAGTCCTCCTTCGTGGCTACACCTTC. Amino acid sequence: CASSLVLLRGYTF.

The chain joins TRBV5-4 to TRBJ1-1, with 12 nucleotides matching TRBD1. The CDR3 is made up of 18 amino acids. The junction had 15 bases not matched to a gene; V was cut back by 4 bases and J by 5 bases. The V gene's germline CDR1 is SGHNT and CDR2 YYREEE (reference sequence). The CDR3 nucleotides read TGTGCCAGCAGCGGTGAAAGAAACCGGGACAGGGGGCAAACTGAAGCTTTCTTT. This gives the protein CASSGERNRDRGQTEAFF.

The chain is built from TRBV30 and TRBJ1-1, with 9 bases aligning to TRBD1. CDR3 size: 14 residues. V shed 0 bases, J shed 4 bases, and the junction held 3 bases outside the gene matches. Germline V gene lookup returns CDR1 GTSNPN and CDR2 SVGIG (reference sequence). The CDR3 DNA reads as TGTGCCTGGAGTGTCGGACAGGGGACCACTGAAGCTTTCTTT. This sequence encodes CAWSVGQGTTEAFF.

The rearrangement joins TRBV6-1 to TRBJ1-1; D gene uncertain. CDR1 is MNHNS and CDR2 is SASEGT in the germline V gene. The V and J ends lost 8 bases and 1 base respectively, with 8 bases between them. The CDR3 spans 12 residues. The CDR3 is CASASGNTEAFF. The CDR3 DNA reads TGTGCCAGCGCGAGCGGGAACACTGAAGCTTTCTTT.

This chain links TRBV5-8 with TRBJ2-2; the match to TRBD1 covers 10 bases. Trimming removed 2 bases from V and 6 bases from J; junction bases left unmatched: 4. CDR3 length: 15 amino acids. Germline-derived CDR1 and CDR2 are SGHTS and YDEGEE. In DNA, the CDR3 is TGTGCCAGCAGCTTTAGAGACAGGGGGCCCGGGGAGCTGTTTTTT. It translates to CASSFRDRGPGELFF.

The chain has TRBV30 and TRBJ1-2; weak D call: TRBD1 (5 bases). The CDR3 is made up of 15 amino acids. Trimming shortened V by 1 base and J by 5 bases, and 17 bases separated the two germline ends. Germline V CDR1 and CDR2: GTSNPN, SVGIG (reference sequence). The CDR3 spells CAWSGPRDSSYGYTF. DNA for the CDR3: TGTGCCTGGAGTGGCCCCAGGGACTCCTCTTATGGCTACACCTTC.

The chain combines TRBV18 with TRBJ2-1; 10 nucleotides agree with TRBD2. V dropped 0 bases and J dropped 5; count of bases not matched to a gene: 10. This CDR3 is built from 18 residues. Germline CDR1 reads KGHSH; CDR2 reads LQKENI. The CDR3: CASSPPSLAGVGDNEQFF. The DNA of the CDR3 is TGTGCCAGCTCACCACCGTCGCTAGCGGGAGTCGGGGACAATGAGCAGTTCTTC.

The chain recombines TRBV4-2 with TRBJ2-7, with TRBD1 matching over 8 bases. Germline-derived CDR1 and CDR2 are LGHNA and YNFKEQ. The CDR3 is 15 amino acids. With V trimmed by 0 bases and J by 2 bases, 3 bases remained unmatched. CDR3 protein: CASSQEPQGAYEQYF. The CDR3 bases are TGTGCCAGCAGCCAAGAACCACAGGGGGCCTACGAGCAGTACTTC.

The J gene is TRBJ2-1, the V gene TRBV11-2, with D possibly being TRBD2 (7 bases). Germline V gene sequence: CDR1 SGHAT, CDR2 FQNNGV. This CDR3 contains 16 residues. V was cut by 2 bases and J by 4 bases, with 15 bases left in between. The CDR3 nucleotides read TGTGCCAGCAGCTTACTTCGGGGGGCCTCTTACAATGAGCAGTTCTTC. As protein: CASSLLRGASYNEQFF.

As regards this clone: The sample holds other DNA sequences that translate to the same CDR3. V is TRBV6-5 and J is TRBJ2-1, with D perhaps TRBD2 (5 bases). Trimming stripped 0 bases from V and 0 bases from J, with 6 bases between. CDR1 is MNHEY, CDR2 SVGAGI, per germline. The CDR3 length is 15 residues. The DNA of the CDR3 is TGTGCCAGCAGTTACTCGGCGGGCTCCTACAATGAGCAGTTCTTC. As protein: CASSYSAGSYNEQFF.

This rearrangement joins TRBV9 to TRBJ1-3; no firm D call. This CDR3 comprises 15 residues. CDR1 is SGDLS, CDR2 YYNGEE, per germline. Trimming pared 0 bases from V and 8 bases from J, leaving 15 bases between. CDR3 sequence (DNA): TGTGCCAGCAGCGTAGAGGCAGGATCACTTTACACCATATATTTT. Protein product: CASSVEAGSLYTIYF.

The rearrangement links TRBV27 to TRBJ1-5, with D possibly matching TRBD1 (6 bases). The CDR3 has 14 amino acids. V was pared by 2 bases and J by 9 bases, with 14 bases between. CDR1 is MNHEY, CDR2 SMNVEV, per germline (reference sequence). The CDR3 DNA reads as TGTGCCAGCAGTTTACTCAGGGGCCGGGGGCCCCAGCATTTT. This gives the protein CASSLLRGRGPQHF.

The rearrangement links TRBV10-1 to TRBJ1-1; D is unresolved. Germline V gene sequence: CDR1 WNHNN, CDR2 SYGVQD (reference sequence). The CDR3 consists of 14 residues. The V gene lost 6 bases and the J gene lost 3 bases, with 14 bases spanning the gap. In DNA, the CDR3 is TGCGCCAGCAGGACACCCTCCGGGGACACTGAAGCTTTCTTT. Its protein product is CASRTPSGDTEAFF.

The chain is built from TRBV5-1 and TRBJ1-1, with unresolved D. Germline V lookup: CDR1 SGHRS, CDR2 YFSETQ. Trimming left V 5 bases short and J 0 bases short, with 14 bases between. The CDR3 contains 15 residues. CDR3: CASRGGAYVNTEAFF. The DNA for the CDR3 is TGCGCCAGCAGAGGAGGCGCTTATGTGAACACTGAAGCTTTCTTT.

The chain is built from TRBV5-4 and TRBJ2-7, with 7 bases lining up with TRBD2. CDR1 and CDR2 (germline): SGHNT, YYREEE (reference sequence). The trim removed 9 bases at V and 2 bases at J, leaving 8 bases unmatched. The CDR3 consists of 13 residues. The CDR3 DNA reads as TGTGCCATCGGGGAGGGTTCCCCCTACGAGCAGTACTTC. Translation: CAIGEGSPYEQYF.

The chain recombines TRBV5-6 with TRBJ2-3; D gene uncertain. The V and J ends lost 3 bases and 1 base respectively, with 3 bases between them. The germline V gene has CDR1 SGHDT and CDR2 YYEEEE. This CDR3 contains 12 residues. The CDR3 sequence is CASSSGTDTQYF. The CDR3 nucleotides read TGTGCCAGCAGCTCAGGCACAGATACGCAGTATTTT. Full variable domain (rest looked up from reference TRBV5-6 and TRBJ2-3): DAGVTQSPTHLIKTRGQQVTLRCSPKSGHDTVSWYQQALGQGPQFIFQYYEEEERQRGNFPDRFSGHQFPNYSSELNVNALLLGDSALYLCASSSGTDTQYFGPGTRLTVL.

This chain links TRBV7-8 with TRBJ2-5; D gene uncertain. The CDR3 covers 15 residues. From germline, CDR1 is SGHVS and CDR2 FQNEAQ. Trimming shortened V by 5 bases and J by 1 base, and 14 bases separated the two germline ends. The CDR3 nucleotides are TGTGCCAGCAGCCCACGCCCCAGGCCCCAAGAGACCCAGTACTTC. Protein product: CASSPRPRPQETQYF.

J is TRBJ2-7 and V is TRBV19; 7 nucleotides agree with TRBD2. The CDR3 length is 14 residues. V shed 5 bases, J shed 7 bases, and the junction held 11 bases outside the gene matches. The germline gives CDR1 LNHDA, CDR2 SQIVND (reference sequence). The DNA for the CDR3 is TGTGCCAGTAGTGATCCGGGACTACTGACGGAGCAGTACTTC. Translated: CASSDPGLLTEQYF.

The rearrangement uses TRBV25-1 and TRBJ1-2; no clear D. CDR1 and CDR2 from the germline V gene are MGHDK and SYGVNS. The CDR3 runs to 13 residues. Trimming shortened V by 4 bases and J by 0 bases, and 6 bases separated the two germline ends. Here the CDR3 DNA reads TGTGCCAGCAGTGTCCGAGCTAACTATGGCTACACCTTC. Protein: CASSVRANYGYTF.